The entry below describes one T cell receptor beta chain. The data derive from a study of blood T cell repertoires in COVID-19. Study context: Italy, Spain and the United States were the sources of the convalescent and acute COVID-19 samples.

While infection was still active, Seattle patients were enrolled and then followed longitudinally. Germline CDR1 SGHTA, CDR2 FQGNSA. Trimming left V 0 bases short and J 5 bases short, with 7 bases between. CDR3 length equals 13 residues. Source study methods: Nucleated cell number was recorded as an estimate derived from reference gene primer amplification. Sequencing used immunoSEQ multiplex PCR; TCRdb keeps in-frame clones, though not all of them. The D gene and trimming were derived from the DNA, and the V and J assignments and clone size from that table. The table shows around 310,000 clones, with around 87% occurring only once.

V gene TRBV7-2 combines with J gene TRBJ2-5; the D gene is possibly TRBD2 (6 bases). Input material: peripheral blood. The sequence was collected from a woman between 40 and 55 years old with COVID-19, enrolled during active disease. The CDR3 region has the DNA TGTGCCAGCAGCTTAGCTGGGGGGGAGACCCAGTACTTC. Encoded protein: CASSLAGGETQYF.